These 10 T cell receptor beta chains were all obtained from the same sample, sequenced in a study of siplizumab effects on memory and regulatory T cells. Measured with immunoSEQ multiplex PCR; TCRdb has only the in-frame clones, and not every one. The table shows about 100,000 clones, with about nine tenths occurring only once. Sequenced: CD4+ T cells sorted from blood. The receptors here all came from a human donor in good health. Some clones in this sample may be carry-over from other donors' samples.

A few counts support this clone. V gene TRBV4-1 combines with J gene TRBJ2-5; D is possibly TRBD2 (5 bases). Germline V gene data show CDR1 as MGHRA and CDR2 as YSYEKL. There are 15 residues in the CDR3. The V end was cut by 5 bases, the J end by 4 bases, with 17 bases between. In DNA form, the CDR3 reads TGCGCCAGCAGCTCCGGGTCGGCGGGTGGAGAGACCCAGTACTTC. Its translation: CASSSGSAGGETQYF.

V and J are TRBV10-3 and TRBJ2-3; 10 nucleotides match TRBD1. The CDR3 is 15 amino acids. V gave up 5 bases and J gave up 4 bases; unmatched junction bases: 6. Germline V gene data show CDR1 as ENHRY and CDR2 as SYGVKD. The chain's CDR3 is CAISTGQGGSDTQYF. The CDR3 coding sequence is TGTGCCATCAGTACCGGACAGGGGGGTTCAGATACGCAGTATTTT.

This chain joins TRBV4-1 and TRBJ1-4, with D unclear. The length of the CDR3 is 16 residues. V shed 1 base and J shed 4 bases, with 13 bases lying between them. Germline V lookup: CDR1 MGHRA, CDR2 YSYEKL. The CDR3 DNA reads as TGCGCCAGCAGCCAAGTGACGCTTCACCTTAATGAAAAACTGTTTTTT. This encodes CASSQVTLHLNEKLFF.

In DNA, the CDR3 is TGTGCCAGCAGTTATATAAGGCAGGGACCGGAAAAACTGTTTTTT. This sequence encodes CASSYIRQGPEKLFF. The chain carries TRBV6-5 and TRBJ1-4; TRBD1 might be the D (5 bases). From germline, CDR1 is MNHEY and CDR2 SVGAGI. The CDR3 sequence is 15 residues long. The V and J ends lost 3 bases and 8 bases respectively, with 16 bases between them.

In DNA form, the CDR3 reads TGTGCCAGCAGCTTACCGGGACAGGGTGGTTTGTCAGAGACCCAGTACTTC. Translation gives CASSLPGQGGLSETQYF. V is TRBV5-4 and J is TRBJ2-5; TRBD1 agrees at 9 bases. After removal of 2 bases from V and 4 bases from J, the junction contained 12 bases not matched to a gene. Germline V gene lookup returns CDR1 SGHNT and CDR2 YYREEE (reference sequence). This CDR3 region has 17 residues.

The J gene is TRBJ1-4, the V gene TRBV30; D perhaps matches TRBD1 (5 bases). V lost 0 bases, J lost 10 bases, and 21 bases lay in between. CDR3 length equals 16 residues. Germline assignment: CDR1 GTSNPN and CDR2 SVGIG (reference sequence). Written as DNA, the CDR3 is TGTGCCTGGAGTGTAAAAGGTGGGACTTTGTCGGGAAAACTGTTTTTT. This gives the protein CAWSVKGGTLSGKLFF.

The chain links TRBV9 to TRBJ2-2, with D uncertain. The CDR3 has 16 residues. V shed 4 bases and J shed 0 bases, with 13 bases lying between them. Germline V gene sequence: CDR1 SGDLS, CDR2 YYNGEE. The CDR3 is CASSPDLYTNTGELFF. DNA of the CDR3: TGTGCCAGCAGCCCTGACTTATATACGAACACCGGGGAGCTGTTTTTT.

A single count supports this clone. The chain combines TRBV9 with TRBJ2-7; 11 nucleotides align to TRBD2. Germline values: CDR1 SGDLS, CDR2 YYNGEE. This CDR3 spans 15 amino acids. The junction had 4 bases not matched to a gene; V was cut back by 4 bases and J by 1 base. In DNA form, the CDR3 reads TGTGCCAGCAGCATGCTAGCGGGAGGTTCCTACGAGCAGTACTTC. Translated: CASSMLAGGSYEQYF.

The gene calls are TRBV18 and TRBJ2-1, with 10 bases lining up with TRBD2. Germline V gene sequence: CDR1 KGHSH, CDR2 LQKENI. This CDR3 contains 17 residues. Trimming removed 3 bases from V and 0 bases from J; junction bases left unmatched: 5. The CDR3 loop is CASSPRTSGSSYNEQFF. The CDR3 DNA reads as TGTGCCAGCTCACCGCGGACTAGCGGAAGCTCCTACAATGAGCAGTTCTTC.

The gene calls are TRBV25-1 and TRBJ1-2; perhaps TRBD1 as D (5 bases). The CDR3 sequence is 13 residues long. V was shortened by 5 bases and J by 6 bases, with 13 bases between the two germline ends. Germline V lookup: CDR1 MGHDK, CDR2 SYGVNS. CDR3 amino acids: CASSWGGSDGYTF. In DNA form, the CDR3 reads TGTGCCAGCAGTTGGGGGGGGTCGGATGGCTACACCTTC.